This T cell receptor beta chain originates from a study of spatial heterogeneity in lung cancer. Turning to the study itself: Available PBMC from follow-up, collected a median of about two years after resection, underwent sequencing.

V lost 5 bases to trimming and J lost 1 base; unmatched junction nucleotides: 6. In germline, CDR1 is MNHNS, CDR2 SASEGT. The length of the CDR3 is 15 residues. The study tagged each TCR cDNA molecule with a unique molecular identifier. Each CDR3 protein is one row after TCRdb ran MiXCR on the 5' RACE reads. The sample carries 50,000 or so distinct CDR3 sequences, 12% recorded once. Sample time point: blood at routine non-recurrence follow-up after resection. The sequence came from a male donor with early-stage non-small cell lung cancer. The chain recombines TRBV6-1 with TRBJ2-3; 7 bases align to TRBD2. Specimen: PBMCs, collected at follow-up. CDR3 in amino acids: CASSPRLARTDTQYF. The CDR3 DNA reads TGTGCCAGCAGTCCTCGACTAGCCCGCACAGATACGCAGTATTTT.